The following is a T cell receptor (beta chain) sequence with its context. This clonotype was observed many times. There is no known antigen for this receptor. It has no much larger one-base neighbor in the sample; base qualities were not kept. V loses 1 base of germline sequence and J loses 6 bases, and the interval between the two ends is 19 bases. From the cysteine through the phenylalanine, the CDR3 covers 16 amino acids. The only DNA kept is the CDR3, 48 bases in frame from the first base. The germline V gene gives CDR1 as SGHVS and CDR2 as FNYEAQ. Library prep was done by 5' RACE. TCRdb records Illumina HiSeq 2500 as the sequencer. A second PCR of roughly 7 to 12 cycles was run with a J-beta primer mix and a sample-barcoded 5' primer. Each TCR beta cDNA molecule received a unique molecular identifier from a template-switch 5' adaptor carrying 12 random nucleotides. Each sample yielded at least 2.5 million CDR3-containing paired-end reads. First-strand cDNA was synthesized from all RNA with the Mint cDNA synthesis kit, primed by a TRBC-specific oligonucleotide. Following uracil-DNA glycosylase treatment, a first 18-cycle PCR with universal primers M1SS and BC2_uni_R was performed on all cDNA. From the authors' description of their analysis: Normalization of each sample was performed by random selection of 1 million high-quality reads, each carrying a distinct molecular identifier. Instead of being binned into consensus sequences, reads with shared molecular identifiers were discarded. MiTCR, run with a Q25 quality threshold and the strictest error-elimination algorithm, handled CDR3 identification, clonotype clustering and error correction. A nonparametric unseen species model with Euler transformation was used to estimate lower-bound total TCR beta diversity. Using fastp at Q25 and MiXCR, TCRdb reprocessed the public reads and kept productive beta chains. One record per CDR3 amino acid sequence lists the most common genes and DNA. It is TCRdb's table, rather than the study itself, that gives the V and J calls and clone size. Recorded for this sample are some 790,000 distinct CDR3 sequences; around 28% of them occurred a single time. The ten largest clones represent 15% to 20% of the sample.

The roughly 42 donors, aged roughly 6 to 90 years, were systemically healthy Caucasian individuals from Russia. Around 10 milliliters of peripheral blood were collected from each donor into EDTA-treated Vacutainer tubes. PBMCs were isolated by Ficoll-Paque density-gradient centrifugation, with at least 7 million obtained per sample. Total RNA was extracted from PBMCs with Trizol reagent, with at least 5 micrograms obtained per sample. Naive CD45RAhigh/CD27high T cell percentages were measured by flow cytometry on a PBMC aliquot from every donor. This entry is derived from a study of blood T cells in healthy people across ages (dated by TCRdb to about 2015). Context from the whole study: In model experiments, roughly one uniquely barcoded TCR beta cDNA molecule per two T cells was captured by template switching. Using deep sequencing normalized with unique cDNA molecular identifiers, the study measured how TCR beta repertoire diversity changes with age. The donors were split into four age groups: young (average roughly 15 years), middle-aged (around 40), aged (more than 55) and long-lived (approximately 80). To avoid experimental bias, donors of different ages were distributed randomly across sequencing lanes. The study analyzed two additional independent replicas of 1 million unique cDNA reads from the same blood draw for two donors, one aged 18 to 29 and one aged 80 or older.

What the work shows at the level of the full study, not this receptor alone: Because donor CMV infection status was unknown, age-related changes in expanded clonotypes were potentially confounded. There was a strong correlation between observed TCR beta diversity and the percentage of naive T cells measured by flow cytometry. Estimates of total diversity based on one million sequenced T cells were regarded as lower bounds and as underestimates. Compared with the aged group, the long-lived group had more naive CD4+ T cells, fewer expanded clones and increased TCR diversity, a pattern suggesting age selection. Bulk unsorted PBMC profiling prevented conclusive comparison of naive and antigen-experienced compartments. Observed TCR beta diversity per million T cells fell roughly linearly with age, and a significant reduction was already apparent by age approximately 40.

The specimen was blood. Rearrangement joined TRBV7-6 to TRBJ2-7; the D segment may tentatively be TRBD1 or TRBD2, each giving 5 matched bases. The clonotype comes from a woman at least 80 years old in good health. At the DNA level, the sequence is TGTGCCAGCAGCTTAGTGTTTTCGGGACCCGACGCCGAGCAGTACTTC. Its protein is CASSLVFSGPDAEQYF.